The subject of this entry is one T cell receptor beta chain. Its antigen is undetermined. The data were obtained in a study of cytomegalovirus exposure and HLA in healthy donors. Study results and limitations: According to the study, 180 or so TCR beta chains were cytomegalovirus-associated.

The CDR3 runs to 14 residues. V dropped 6 bases and J dropped 5; count of bases not matched to a gene: 8. Germline CDR1 is SGHRS and CDR2 is YFSETQ. Separation from the 666-subject first cohort characterized the roughly 120-subject validation cohort, to which the donors belonged. Method: immunoSEQ multiplex PCR; TCRdb's copy keeps in-frame clones and lacks some. The top ten clones hold approximately 0.94% of a sample with roughly 270,000 clones, roughly 90% of them seen once. The TCR originated in a woman between 18 and 29 years old in good health and CMV-seronegative. The V gene is TRBV5-1, the J gene TRBJ1-1; 9 bases align to TRBD1. Sequenced: PBMCs. CDR3 protein: CASTLQGAQTEAFF. The CDR3 DNA reads TGCGCCAGCACCTTACAGGGGGCGCAAACTGAAGCTTTCTTT.